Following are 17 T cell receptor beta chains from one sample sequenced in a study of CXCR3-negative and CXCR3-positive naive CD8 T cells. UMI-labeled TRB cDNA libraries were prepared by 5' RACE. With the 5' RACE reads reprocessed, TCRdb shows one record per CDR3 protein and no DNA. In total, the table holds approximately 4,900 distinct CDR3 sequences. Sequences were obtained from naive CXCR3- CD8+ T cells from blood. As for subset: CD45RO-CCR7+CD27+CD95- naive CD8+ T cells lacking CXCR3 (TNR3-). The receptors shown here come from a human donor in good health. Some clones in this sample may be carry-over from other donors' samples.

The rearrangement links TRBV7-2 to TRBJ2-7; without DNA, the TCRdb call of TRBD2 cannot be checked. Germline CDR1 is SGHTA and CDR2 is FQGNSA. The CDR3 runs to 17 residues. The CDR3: CASSRGLAGPREGEQYF.

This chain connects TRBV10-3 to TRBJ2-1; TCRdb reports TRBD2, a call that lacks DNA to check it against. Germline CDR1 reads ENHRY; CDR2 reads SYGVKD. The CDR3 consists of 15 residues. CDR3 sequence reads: CAISPGLAGEIEQFF.

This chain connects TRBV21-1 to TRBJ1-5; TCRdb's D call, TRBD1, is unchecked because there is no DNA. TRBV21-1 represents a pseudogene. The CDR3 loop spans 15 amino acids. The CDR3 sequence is CASSKRGDSNQPQHF.

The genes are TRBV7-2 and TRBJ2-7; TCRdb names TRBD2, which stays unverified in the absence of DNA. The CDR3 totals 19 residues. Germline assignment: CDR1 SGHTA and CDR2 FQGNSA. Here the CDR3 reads CASSARPPGLAGGFYEQYF.

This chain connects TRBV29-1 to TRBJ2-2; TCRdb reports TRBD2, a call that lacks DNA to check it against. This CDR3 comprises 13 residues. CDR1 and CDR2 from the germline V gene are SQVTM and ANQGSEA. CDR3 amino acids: CSVGQGGYGELFF.

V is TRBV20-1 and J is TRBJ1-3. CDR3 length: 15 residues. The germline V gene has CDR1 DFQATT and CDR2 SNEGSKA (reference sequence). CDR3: CSAREFTKPGNTIYF.

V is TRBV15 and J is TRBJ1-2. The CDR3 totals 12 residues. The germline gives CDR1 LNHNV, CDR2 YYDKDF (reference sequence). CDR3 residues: CATRNPGNGYTF.

This chain's CDR3 is CASSQSPVQGDNEQFF. The chain combines TRBV16 with TRBJ2-1; the D gene TCRdb calls, TRBD1, cannot be checked with no DNA. The CDR3 sequence is 16 residues long. Germline assignment: CDR1 KGHSY and CDR2 FQNENV.

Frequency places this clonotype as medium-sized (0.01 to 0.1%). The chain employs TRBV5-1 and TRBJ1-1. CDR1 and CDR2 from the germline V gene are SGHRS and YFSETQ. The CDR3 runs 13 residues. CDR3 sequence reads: CASSLRVNTEAFF.

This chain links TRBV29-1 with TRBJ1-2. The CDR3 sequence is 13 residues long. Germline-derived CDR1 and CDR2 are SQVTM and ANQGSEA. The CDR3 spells CSVGGSASYGYTF. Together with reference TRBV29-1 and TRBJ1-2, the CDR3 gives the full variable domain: SAVISQKPSRDICQRGTSLTIQCQVDSQVTMMFWYRQQPGQSLTLIATANQGSEATYESGFVIDKFPISRPNLTFSTLTVSNMSPEDSSIYLCSVGGSASYGYTFGSGTRLTVV.

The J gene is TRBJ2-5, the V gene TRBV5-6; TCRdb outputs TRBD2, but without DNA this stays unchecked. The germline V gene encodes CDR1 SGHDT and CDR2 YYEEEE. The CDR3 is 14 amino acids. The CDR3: CASSLGELIETQYF. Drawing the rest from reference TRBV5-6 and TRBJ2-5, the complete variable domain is DAGVTQSPTHLIKTRGQQVTLRCSPKSGHDTVSWYQQALGQGPQFIFQYYEEEERQRGNFPDRFSGHQFPNYSSELNVNALLLGDSALYLCASSLGELIETQYFGPGTRLLVL.

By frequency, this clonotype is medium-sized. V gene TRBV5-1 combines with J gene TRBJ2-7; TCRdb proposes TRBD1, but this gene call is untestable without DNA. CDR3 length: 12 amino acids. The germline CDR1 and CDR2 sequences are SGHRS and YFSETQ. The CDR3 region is CASSLGGSEQYF.

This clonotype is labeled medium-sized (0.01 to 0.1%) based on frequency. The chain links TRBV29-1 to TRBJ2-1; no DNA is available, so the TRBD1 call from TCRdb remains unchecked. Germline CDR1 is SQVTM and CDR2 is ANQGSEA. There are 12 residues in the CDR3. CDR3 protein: CSATPMANEQFF.

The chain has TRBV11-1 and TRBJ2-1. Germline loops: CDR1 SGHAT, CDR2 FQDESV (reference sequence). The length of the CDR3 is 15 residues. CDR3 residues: CASSLAGSSYNEQFF.

This CDR3 is CSARDIDRTHYEQYF. The chain joins TRBV20-1 to TRBJ2-7; TCRdb's D call of TRBD1 is untestable without DNA. Germline V gene lookup returns CDR1 DFQATT and CDR2 SNEGSKA (reference sequence). This CDR3 has 15 amino acids.

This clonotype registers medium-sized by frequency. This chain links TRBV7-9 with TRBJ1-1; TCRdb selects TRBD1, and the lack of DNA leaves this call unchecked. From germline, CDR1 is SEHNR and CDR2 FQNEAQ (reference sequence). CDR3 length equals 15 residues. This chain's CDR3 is CASSPPGHQDTEAFF. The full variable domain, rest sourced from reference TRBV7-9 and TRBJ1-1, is DTGVSQNPRHKITKRGQNVTFRCDPISEHNRLYWYRQTLGQGPEFLTYFQNEAQLEKSRLLSDRFSAERPKGSFSTLEIQRTEQGDSAMYLCASSPPGHQDTEAFFGQGTRLTVV.

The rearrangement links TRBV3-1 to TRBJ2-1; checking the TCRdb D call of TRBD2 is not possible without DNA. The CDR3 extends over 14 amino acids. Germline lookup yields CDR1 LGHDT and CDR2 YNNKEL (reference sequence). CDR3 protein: CASSSPGGLDEQFF.